This T cell receptor beta chain was obtained from a study of blood T cell repertoires in COVID-19. Measured with immunoSEQ multiplex PCR; TCRdb has only the in-frame clones, and not every one. The repertoire holds approximately 270,000 clones, 75% to 90% seen once, with around 0.84% in the top ten. Trimming pared 7 bases from V and 13 bases from J, leaving 20 bases between. From germline, CDR1 is GTSNPN and CDR2 SVGIG (reference sequence). The CDR3 spans 13 residues. This receptor was identified in a young man with acute or convalescent COVID-19. The sample comprised peripheral blood. The chain couples TRBV30 to TRBJ1-6, with D tentatively TRBD1 (5 bases). Written as DNA, the CDR3 is TGTGCCTCCACTAAGGAATGGGACTTTCCCCTCCACTTT. Translation: CASTKEWDFPLHF.